This T cell receptor (beta chain) emerged from a study of neurological immune-mediated disorders. Study-wide points: Multiple sclerosis patients had less TCR clonal expansion than even healthy controls, unlike HTLV-1-associated myelopathy. Clinical features showed no association with the multiple sclerosis repertoire cluster, and MRI features showed none either.

The V end lost 3 bases, the J end lost 2 bases, and 10 bases lay between the germline ends. There are 14 residues in the CDR3. Synthesis of cDNA was carried out by template-switch 5'RACE. The reaction used 10-nucleotide random UMIs. MiXCR, applied by TCRdb to the 5' RACE reads, yields one record per CDR3 protein. The sample contains roughly 88,000 distinct CDR3 sequences, around 3.5% of which appear only once. This clonotype was counted many times. The antigen remains undetermined. Unsorted libraries were prepared from 2 million PBMCs that had been stored at -80 C. This chain links TRBV12-3 or TRBV12-4 with TRBJ1-2; D remains ambiguous. This TCR was recovered from a woman between 50 and 59 years old with multiple sclerosis. Sequenced sample: PBMCs. CDR3 DNA: TGTGCCAGCAGTTTTGGCAGGTCAAACTATGGCTACACCTTC. This encodes CASSFGRSNYGYTF.